The source of this T cell receptor beta chain is a study of T cell responses to AZD1222 COVID-19 vaccine. General study findings and limits: Nearly half of spike-specific TCRs reportedly go after variant regions that carry no mutations.

In the case of this clone: Its cognate antigen is unknown.

The method was immunoSEQ multiplex PCR; TCRdb's version includes in-frame clones alone and lacks a portion of them. Among 150,000 to 200,000 clones listed, approximately 89% were seen once. Germline loops: CDR1 SGHKS, CDR2 YYEKEE (reference sequence). The CDR3 covers 14 residues. Trimming removed 1 base from V and 7 bases from J, with 12 bases in between. The TCR sequence derives from an adult who received the AZD1222 COVID-19 vaccine. The chain carries TRBV5-5 and TRBJ1-5, with unresolved D. The sample was peripheral blood, taken 28 days after the second AZD1222 dose. The CDR3 DNA reads as TGTGCCAGCAGCTTGTTGTGGGGAGGACAGCCCCAGCATTTT. Translating gives CASSLLWGGQPQHF.